A selection of T cell receptor beta chains follows, all from one sample in a study of neurological immune-mediated disorders. TCRdb reprocessed the 5' RACE reads with MiXCR, giving one entry per CDR3 protein. The repertoire holds 20,000 to 25,000 distinct CDR3 sequences, with about 13% as singletons. Sequencing input: PBMCs. The receptors here all came from a woman aged 55-69 years with HTLV-1-associated myelopathy (HAM/TSP). Both conserved end residues are part of each CDR3. The order of the fields is J gene, clone size, V gene, D gene, CDR3 DNA, CDR3 protein. A D gene is named only where the DNA matches it firmly. The size entry is marked missing in some rows and otherwise reads once, few, many or a size class.

>TRBJ1-2|many|TRBV15|.
TGTGCCGTCCGGAAAGGGTCCCTATTTTCTGTCTACACCTTC
CAVRKGSLFSVYTF
>TRBJ2-2|many|TRBV20-1|TRBD2
TGCAGTGCTAGAGCCCCTGTTGCTAGCGGGAGGGCCTGGACCGGGGAGCTGTTTTTT
CSARAPVASGRAWTGELFF
>TRBJ2-3|many|TRBV20-1|TRBD2
TGCAGTGCTAGAGACCTAGCGGGGGCCCCCGATACGCAGTATTTT
CSARDLAGAPDTQYF
>TRBJ2-7|many|TRBV5-1|TRBD1
TGCGCCAGCAGCTTGGGATGGGGACAGGGGGCTCGGGAGCAGTACTTC
CASSLGWGQGAREQYF
>TRBJ2-7|many|TRBV5-1|.
TGCGCCAGCAGCTTGGACAGGGACTACTACGAGCAGTACTTC
CASSLDRDYYEQYF
>TRBJ2-1|.|TRBV7-2|.
TGTGCCAGCAGCTTACGCTACAATGAGCAGTTCTTC
CASSLRYNEQFF
>TRBJ2-1|few|TRBV5-1|TRBD1
TGCGCCAGCAGCTTTGGGACAGGGGTGGCAAATGAGCAGTTCTTC
CASSFGTGVANEQFF
>TRBJ2-3|few|TRBV6-1|TRBD2
TGTGCCAGCAGCGGCCGGGGGGGCGGCACAGATACGCAGTATTTT
CASSGRGGGTDTQYF
>TRBJ2-2|.|TRBV6-5|TRBD2
TGTGCCAGCAGTTACTCGAGCGGGAGTAGCGCCGGGGAGCTGTTTTTT
CASSYSSGSSAGELFF
>TRBJ2-7|.|TRBV7-9|TRBD1
TGTGCCAGCATTCAGGACAGGAACTACGAGCAGTACTTC
CASIQDRNYEQYF